The 23 T cell receptor beta chains presented below share a single source sample, sequenced in a study of T cells in Graves' hyperthyroidism and ophthalmopathy. Using RNA transcripts as the source, TCR beta CDR3 regions were amplified. First-round RT-PCR targeting the TCR CDR3 was performed with the HTBI primer set. In TCRdb, the multiplex PCR reads were re-called with MiXCR into one record per CDR3 protein. Counted here are a few hundred thousand distinct CDR3 sequences, around 19% occurring once; the ten biggest clones make up 39%. The sample taken for sequencing was blood. The source of these receptors is a man aged 45-65 years with Graves' ophthalmopathy.

This clonotype was seen more than once but under ten times. The chain employs TRBV5-1 and TRBJ1-6; 10 positions match TRBD1. The CDR3 has 15 amino acids. J lost 9 bases, V lost 0 bases, and 3 bases had no gene match. CDR1 is SGHRS and CDR2 is YFSETQ in the germline V gene. Here the CDR3 DNA reads TGCGCCAGCAGCTTGGCGGGACAGGGGAGTTCACCCCTCCACTTT. This codes for CASSLAGQGSSPLHF.

The sample holds a few counts of this clonotype. V and J are TRBV6-2 or TRBV6-3 and TRBJ2-7; no firm D call. Germline CDR1 and CDR2: MNHEY and SVGEGT. Trimming removed 2 bases from V and 2 bases from J, with 4 bases in between. There are 12 residues in the CDR3. The CDR3 loop reads CASSYPTYEQYF. The CDR3 coding sequence is TGTGCCAGCAGTTACCCCACCTACGAGCAGTACTTC.

This clonotype was counted many times. The chain uses TRBV20-1 and TRBJ1-1; 10 bases are shared with TRBD1. The CDR3 is 15 residues long. From germline, CDR1 is DFQATT and CDR2 SNEGSKA (reference sequence). V shed 6 bases and J 3 bases; nucleotides not matched to a gene: 10. The chain's CDR3 is CSASDRGLWDTEAFF. CDR3 coding DNA: TGCAGTGCCTCCGACAGGGGGCTTTGGGACACTGAAGCTTTCTTT.

This clonotype occurred many times. V is TRBV5-1 and J is TRBJ2-1; D not resolved. V lost 0 bases to trimming and J lost 0 bases, with 10 bases between them. Germline CDR1 is SGHRS and CDR2 is YFSETQ. The CDR3 has 16 residues. The CDR3 loop is CASSLAGKPSYNEQFF. The CDR3 DNA sequence: TGCGCCAGCAGCTTGGCCGGTAAGCCCTCCTACAATGAGCAGTTCTTC.

This clonotype came up many times. This chain connects TRBV18 to TRBJ2-1; 12 bases line up with TRBD2. CDR1 and CDR2 (germline): KGHSH, LQKENI. The CDR3 is 15 amino acids. The J segment lost 2 bases and the V segment lost 4 bases, leaving 0 bases of the junction unmatched. In nucleotides, the CDR3 is TGTGCCAGCTCACGGACTAGCGGGACCTACAATGAGCAGTTCTTC. This sequence encodes CASSRTSGTYNEQFF.

This clonotype was seen many times. The J gene is TRBJ1-5, the V gene TRBV28; 9 nucleotides match TRBD1. The CDR3 contains 14 residues. Germline trimming cut 6 bases from V and 6 bases from J; bases unmatched to any gene: 6. Germline V gives CDR1 MDHEN, CDR2 SYDVKM. CDR3 residues: CASRQDRGLQPQHF. The CDR3 DNA sequence: TGTGCCAGCAGACAGGACAGGGGCCTTCAGCCCCAGCATTTT.

This clonotype came up a few times. The chain couples TRBV13 to TRBJ2-1, with D perhaps TRBD1 (6 bases). CDR3 size: 14 residues. Looked up from germline, CDR1 is PRHDT and CDR2 is FYEKMQ (reference sequence). Between the trimmed V and J ends, which lost 5 bases and 10 bases, there was a span of 18 bases. The CDR3 DNA sequence: TGTGCCAGCAGCCCCGGTGGGGGCTTGGGGGAGCAGTTCTTC. It specifies CASSPGGGLGEQFF.

Ten or more counts support this clonotype. J is TRBJ2-7 and V is TRBV19, with a possible D match to TRBD1 (6 bases). The V gene's germline CDR1 is LNHDA and CDR2 SQIVND (reference sequence). V was cut by 4 bases and J by 1 base, with 8 bases left in between. The CDR3 contains 13 residues. The CDR3 loop is CASSRGLSYEQYF. In nucleotides, the CDR3 is TGTGCCAGTAGTAGGGGGCTTTCCTACGAGCAGTACTTC.

The sample holds many counts of this clonotype. J is TRBJ2-2 and V is TRBV11-2; 12 bases map to TRBD2. Germline loops: CDR1 SGHAT, CDR2 FQNNGV. The CDR3 is made up of 15 amino acids. V shed 8 bases, J shed 6 bases, and the junction held 7 bases outside the gene matches. The CDR3 nucleotides are TGTGCCAGCGGGAGACTAGCGGGAGTTCCCGGGGAGCTGTTTTTT. This sequence encodes CASGRLAGVPGELFF.

This clonotype has just a few counts. This sequence joins TRBV13 and TRBJ2-7, with TRBD2 as a possible D gene (5 bases). The CDR3 covers 14 residues. Trimming took off 3 bases at V and 3 bases at J, with 12 bases between the two ends. Germline V CDR1 and CDR2: PRHDT, FYEKMQ (reference sequence). The CDR3 here is CASSLWGVSYEQYF. CDR3 bases: TGTGCCAGCAGCTTGTGGGGAGTCAGCTACGAGCAGTACTTC.

The chain is built from TRBV15 and TRBJ2-7; D call uncertain. Trimming left V 0 bases short and J 2 bases short, with 5 bases between. The germline V gene encodes CDR1 LNHNV and CDR2 YYDKDF (reference sequence). The CDR3 loop spans 13 amino acids. CDR3 nucleotide sequence: TGTGCCACCAGCAGAGATCAAGCCTACGAGCAGTACTTC. Amino acid sequence: CATSRDQAYEQYF. The full variable domain, completed using reference TRBV15 and TRBJ2-7, is DAMVIQNPRYQVTQFGKPVTLSCSQTLNHNVMYWYQQKSSQAPKLLFHYYDKDFNNEADTPDNFQSRRPNTSFCFLDIRSPGLGDTAMYLCATSRDQAYEQYFGPGTRLTVT.

This clonotype turned up a few times. The V gene is TRBV20-1, the J gene TRBJ2-7; 9 bases agree with TRBD2. The V and J ends lost 5 bases and 4 bases, in that order; junction bases with no gene match: 6. Germline loops: CDR1 DFQATT, CDR2 SNEGSKA (reference sequence). The CDR3 is made up of 13 amino acids. The CDR3 protein is CSALGLAQYEQYF. As DNA, the CDR3 is TGCAGTGCTCTCGGACTAGCGCAGTACGAGCAGTACTTC.

The rearrangement joins TRBV5-1 to TRBJ2-5; D possibly corresponds to TRBD2 (6 bases). The CDR3 is 14 amino acids. The germline CDR1 and CDR2 sequences are SGHRS and YFSETQ. V was cut by 4 bases and J by 4 bases, with 14 bases left in between. The CDR3 protein is CASSPRDLSETQYF. The DNA for the CDR3 is TGCGCCAGCAGCCCGCGGGATCTATCAGAGACCCAGTACTTC.

J is TRBJ2-6 and V is TRBV5-4; D ambiguous. There are 14 residues in the CDR3. The V end was cut by 7 bases, the J end by 0 bases, with 8 bases between. Germline-derived CDR1 and CDR2 are SGHNT and YYREEE (reference sequence). CDR3: CASAKDSGANVLTF. The CDR3 region has the DNA TGTGCCAGCGCGAAAGACTCTGGGGCCAACGTCCTGACTTTC. Variable domain in full (rest from reference TRBV5-4 and TRBJ2-6): ETGVTQSPTHLIKTRGQQVTLRCSSQSGHNTVSWYQQALGQGPQFIFQYYREEENGRGNFPPRFSGLQFPNYSSELNVNALELDDSALYLCASAKDSGANVLTFGAGSRLTVL.

This clonotype was counted between two and nine times. This rearrangement joins TRBV29-1 to TRBJ1-2; D unresolved. V lost 8 bases, J lost 8 bases, and 12 bases lay in between. The germline V gene encodes CDR1 SQVTM and CDR2 ANQGSEA. This CDR3 is 10 amino acids long. The CDR3 sequence: CSINDGGYTF. The CDR3 coding sequence is TGCAGCATCAACGATGGAGGCTACACCTTC.

This clonotype was observed many times. The V gene is TRBV27, the J gene TRBJ2-1; TRBD2 matches at 10 bases. V was pared by 6 bases and J by 3 bases, with 8 bases of the junction left unmatched. Germline V lookup: CDR1 MNHEY, CDR2 SMNVEV (reference sequence). The CDR3 has 16 residues. The CDR3 DNA sequence: TGTGCCAGCAGACCAAATCTAGCGGGAGTCTACAATGAGCAGTTCTTC. Its protein is CASRPNLAGVYNEQFF.

The table lists this clonotype with many counts. This chain links TRBV30 with TRBJ2-7, with D possibly matching TRBD2 (6 bases). Looked up from germline, CDR1 is GTSNPN and CDR2 is SVGIG (reference sequence). Trimming took 4 bases from V and 2 from J, leaving 12 bases between them. The CDR3 spans 13 residues. The CDR3: CAWTVAGTYEQYF. The CDR3 DNA follows: TGTGCCTGGACCGTCGCGGGGACCTACGAGCAGTACTTC.

This clonotype was seen a handful of times. The V and J genes are TRBV2 and TRBJ1-1; D uncertain. CDR1 SNHLY and CDR2 FYNNEI come from the germline V gene. V lost 7 bases and J lost 6, with 6 bases in between. The length of the CDR3 is 10 residues. CDR3 bases: TGTGCCAGCACCCGGGCTGAAGCTTTCTTT. Protein sequence: CASTRAEAFF.

The genes are TRBV9 and TRBJ2-1, with TRBD2 matching 8 bases. The CDR3 has 15 residues. Trimming removed 0 bases from V and 9 bases from J; junction bases left unmatched: 8. CDR1 is SGDLS and CDR2 is YYNGEE in the germline V gene. CDR3 in amino acids: CASSVGMSGRIEQFF. In nucleotides, the CDR3 is TGTGCCAGCAGCGTAGGGATGAGCGGGAGAATTGAGCAGTTCTTC.

This clonotype has just one count. A much larger clone differs from this one at a single base, so this may be a read error. The chain links TRBV28 to TRBJ1-1; 8 bases align to TRBD1. The CDR3 contains 13 residues. The germline gives CDR1 MDHEN, CDR2 SYDVKM. Trimming removed 7 bases from V and 10 bases from J; junction bases left unmatched: 11. The CDR3 region is CASIGQGARRAFF. CDR3 coding DNA: TGTGCCAGCATTGGACAGGGAGCGAGGAGAGCTTTCTTT.

The table lists this clonotype with many counts. V and J are TRBV7-2 and TRBJ2-3; D ambiguous. The CDR3 is 13 residues long. Germline V gene lookup returns CDR1 SGHTA and CDR2 FQGNSA. Trimming pared 4 bases from V and 2 bases from J, leaving 7 bases between. CDR3 in amino acids: CASSSPNTDTQYF. The CDR3 nucleotides read TGTGCCAGCAGCTCCCCCAACACAGATACGCAGTATTTT.

This clonotype was seen a handful of times. The J gene is TRBJ1-2, the V gene TRBV29-1, with TRBD1 matching over 7 bases. Trimming removed 4 bases from V and 8 bases from J; junction bases left unmatched: 16. The CDR3 length is 15 residues. Germline V lookup: CDR1 SQVTM, CDR2 ANQGSEA. CDR3 nucleotide sequence: TGCAGCGTTGTTGGGAACCCGGGACAGCTTAACGGCTACACCTTC. Translated, it gives CSVVGNPGQLNGYTF.

J is TRBJ2-7 and V is TRBV2, with a tentative D call TRBD1 (5 bases). Germline CDR1 SNHLY, CDR2 FYNNEI. This CDR3 contains 16 residues. Between the trimmed V and J ends, which lost 1 base and 6 bases, there was a span of 19 bases. The CDR3 sequence: CASSEVGPRALGEQYF. DNA of the CDR3: TGTGCCAGCAGTGAAGTGGGGCCCCGGGCGCTTGGCGAGCAGTACTTC.